These 10 T cell receptor beta chains were all obtained from the same sample, sequenced in a study of blood T cell repertoires in COVID-19. TCRdb keeps only in-frame clones here, not all; method: immunoSEQ multiplex PCR. The data show a few hundred thousand clones, around 82% seen once. Source material: peripheral blood. The receptors stem from a human donor with COVID-19, enrolled during active disease. The donor label of this sample is uncertain.

A remark on this clone: This sample includes further DNA sequences coding for the same CDR3. The chain uses TRBV10-3 and TRBJ2-1, with 9 bases matching TRBD2. V shed 6 bases, J shed 0 bases, and the junction held 6 bases outside the gene matches. The germline V gene encodes CDR1 ENHRY and CDR2 SYGVKD. The CDR3 consists of 16 residues. The CDR3 loop is CAISRLAESSYNEQFF. CDR3 coding DNA: TGTGCCATCAGCAGACTAGCGGAAAGCTCCTACAATGAGCAGTTCTTC.

The chain carries TRBV5-6 and TRBJ2-3; 7 bases agree with TRBD2. CDR3 length equals 17 residues. V shed 1 base, J shed 4 bases, and the junction held 12 bases outside the gene matches. Germline V CDR1 and CDR2: SGHDT, YYEEEE. CDR3 DNA: TGTGCCAGCAGCTTGACCCAGCCGGGGAGGGCCGCAGATACGCAGTATTTT. Translated: CASSLTQPGRAADTQYF.

The chain combines TRBV18 with TRBJ1-1, with a weak D call TRBD1 (5 bases). Germline CDR1 KGHSH, CDR2 LQKENI. The CDR3 extends over 15 amino acids. Between the trimmed V and J ends, which lost 3 bases and 1 base, there was a span of 12 bases. The CDR3 nucleotides read TGTGCCAGCTCACCGTCGGGGGGTAAGAACACTGAAGCTTTCTTT. Translated: CASSPSGGKNTEAFF. Filled out from reference TRBV18 and TRBJ1-1, the complete variable domain reads NAGVMQNPRHLVRRRGQEARLRCSPMKGHSHVYWYRQLPEEGLKFMVYLQKENIIDESGMPKERFSAEFPKEGPSILRIQQVVRGDSAAYFCASSPSGGKNTEAFFGQGTRLTVV.

V usage is TRBV28 and J usage is TRBJ2-5, with D tentatively TRBD1 (5 bases). Germline CDR1 and CDR2: MDHEN and SYDVKM. Trimming removed 5 bases at V and 5 bases at J, with 9 bases between. This CDR3 comprises 12 residues. The DNA for the CDR3 is TGTGCCAGCAGTCTCCCAGGGGAGACCCAGTACTTC. Its translation: CASSLPGETQYF. The variable domain in full, with the rest retrieved from reference TRBV28 and TRBJ2-5, is DVKVTQSSRYLVKRTGEKVFLECVQDMDHENMFWYRQDPGLGLRLIYFSYDVKMKEKGDIPEGYSVSREKKERFSLILESASTNQTSMYLCASSLPGETQYFGPGTRLLVL.

The genes are TRBV30 and TRBJ2-7, with D possibly TRBD1 on 5 matching bases. The ends were cut back, 3 bases at V and 5 bases at J, with 17 bases in the middle. The length of the CDR3 is 14 residues. In germline, CDR1 is GTSNPN, CDR2 SVGIG (reference sequence). CDR3 amino acids: CAWSWGPSNDEQYF. In DNA, the CDR3 is TGTGCCTGGAGCTGGGGCCCCTCTAACGACGAGCAGTACTTC.

V usage is TRBV7-9 and J usage is TRBJ1-1; TRBD1 might be the D (6 bases). Germline CDR1 is SEHNR and CDR2 is FQNEAQ (reference sequence). The CDR3 consists of 17 residues. V lost 1 base and J 9 bases, leaving 24 bases between the germline ends. This CDR3 reads CASSLGVQGPWPKKAFF. The CDR3 nucleotides are TGTGCCAGCAGCTTAGGAGTACAGGGTCCCTGGCCGAAGAAAGCTTTCTTT.

This clone was counted once. J is TRBJ1-6 and V is TRBV14; no firm D call. Trimming pared 2 bases from V and 8 bases from J, leaving 7 bases between. Germline V gene data show CDR1 as SGHDN and CDR2 as FVKESK. The CDR3 totals 13 residues. The CDR3 loop reads CASSQQPDSPLHF. CDR3 bases: TGTGCCAGCAGCCAACAACCGGATTCACCCCTCCACTTT.

V is TRBV12-3 or TRBV12-4 and J is TRBJ1-1; no definite D call. The CDR3 covers 11 residues. The V gene lost 2 bases and the J gene lost 5 bases, with 3 bases spanning the gap. The CDR3 spells CASSLTTEAFF. The CDR3 DNA follows: TGTGCCAGCAGTTTAACTACTGAAGCTTTCTTT.

The chain links TRBV9 to TRBJ1-6; D perhaps matches TRBD1 (5 bases). The V gene lost 2 bases and the J gene lost 5 bases, with 5 bases spanning the gap. The germline gives CDR1 SGDLS, CDR2 YYNGEE. The CDR3 consists of 13 residues. The CDR3 reads CASSVRDNSPLHF. CDR3 nucleotide sequence: TGTGCCAGCAGCGTCAGGGATAATTCACCCCTCCACTTT.

Points on this clone: A junction end diverges from the germline sequence, so it may reflect a read error. The V and J genes are TRBV7-7 and TRBJ2-3; the match to TRBD2 covers 10 bases. This CDR3 comprises 15 residues. Germline assignment: CDR1 SSHAT and CDR2 FNYEAQ (reference sequence). CDR3 nucleotide sequence: TGTGCTAGCAGCTTAGCGGGAGGCGTCACAGATACGCAGTATTTT. Protein product: CASSLAGGVTDTQYF.